Sequencing of this TCR beta chain was carried out in a study of cytomegalovirus exposure and HLA in healthy donors. General study findings and limits: Accurate prediction of HLA-A and HLA-B alleles (for most subjects) was reportedly achieved from TCR beta sequences.

The PCR used 60 Vbeta and 13 Jbeta primers. Measured with immunoSEQ multiplex PCR; TCRdb has only the in-frame clones, and not every one. The table records over 150,000 clones, about 82% of them present only once. With respect to this clone: Its antigen is as yet unknown.

Unmatched junction bases numbered 9, after V lost 4 bases and J lost 7 bases. The CDR3 runs to 16 residues. Germline assignment: CDR1 SGHTA and CDR2 FQGNSA. The specimen sequenced was PBMCs. The chain employs TRBV7-2 and TRBJ2-2; 10 bases line up with TRBD2. The clonotype was recovered from a woman aged 30 to 39 in good health and CMV-seropositive. The CDR3 reads CASSYQRGGYVGELFF. The CDR3, as DNA: TGTGCCAGCAGCTACCAGCGGGGGGGCTACGTCGGGGAGCTGTTTTTT.